Each of the 26 T cell receptor beta chains below was sequenced from the same sample in a study of beta chain features in type 1 diabetes. Expressed TCRB transcripts were sequenced after all isolated RNA was converted to cDNA. TCRdb keeps only in-frame clones here, not all; method: immunoSEQ multiplex PCR. The table includes around 690,000 clones, around 12% detected once. The study's findings and limits: Across all four CD4+ subsets, people with type 1 diabetes showed modestly shorter TCRB CDR3s.

The antigens for these receptors are not known. Specimen: naive CD4+ T cells from blood. The source is a man aged 25 to 40 with type 1 diabetes.

The chain recombines TRBV4-2 with TRBJ1-2, with TRBD1 as a possible D gene (5 bases). CDR1 LGHNA and CDR2 YNFKEQ come from the germline V gene. The CDR3 covers 17 residues. The V end was cut by 4 bases, the J end by 2 bases, with 20 bases between. The CDR3: CASSLISQTDNNYGYTF. For the CDR3, the DNA is TGTGCCAGCAGCCTCATATCCCAGACAGATAACAACTATGGCTACACCTTC.

This clone was counted only a few times. The chain combines TRBV18 with TRBJ1-1; D is undetermined. V lost 6 bases and J 7 bases, leaving 9 bases between the germline ends. Per germline, CDR1 KGHSH and CDR2 LQKENI. There are 11 residues in the CDR3. The CDR3 DNA follows: TGTGCCAGCTCCCTCGGCGGTGAAGCTTTCTTT. Translating gives CASSLGGEAFF.

This clone was counted a few times. CDR3 protein: CAWSGQARETQYF. The CDR3 DNA follows: TGTGCCTGGAGCGGGCAGGCCCGGGAGACCCAGTACTTC. The chain couples TRBV30 to TRBJ2-5, with D hard to call. CDR3 size: 13 residues. Germline assignment: CDR1 GTSNPN and CDR2 SVGIG (reference sequence). Trimming took 3 bases from V and 5 from J, leaving 13 bases between them.

This clone was counted a few times. This chain links TRBV7-9 with TRBJ2-1, with 9 bases lining up with TRBD1. The CDR3 has 15 amino acids. The V and J ends lost 10 bases and 8 bases, in that order; junction bases with no gene match: 15. The germline gives CDR1 SEHNR, CDR2 FQNEAQ (reference sequence). The CDR3 is CAISNRGPGLDEQFF. Written as DNA, the CDR3 is TGTGCCATTTCAAACAGGGGGCCTGGCCTAGATGAGCAGTTCTTC.

This clone was seen a handful of times. The V gene is TRBV19, the J gene TRBJ2-5; D call uncertain. The CDR3 runs to 13 residues. Germline CDR1 LNHDA, CDR2 SQIVND (reference sequence). V was clipped by 3 bases and J by 1 base, with 6 bases between them. The CDR3 coding sequence is TGTGCCAGTAGTATCACGGTCCAAGAGACCCAGTACTTC. Translated, it gives CASSITVQETQYF.

The chain is built from TRBV6-5 and TRBJ1-4; D remains ambiguous. The V and J ends lost 6 bases and 0 bases respectively, with 8 bases between them. From germline, CDR1 is MNHEY and CDR2 SVGAGI. The CDR3 runs 14 residues. The CDR3 DNA follows: TGTGCCAGCAGGGGCCACGCAACTAATGAAAAACTGTTTTTT. Protein: CASRGHATNEKLFF.

V usage is TRBV9 and J usage is TRBJ1-5; TRBD1 aligns across 7 bases. After removal of 3 bases from V and 5 bases from J, the junction contained 5 bases not matched to a gene. Germline CDR1 reads SGDLS; CDR2 reads YYNGEE. This CDR3 contains 14 residues. The CDR3 region is CASSGLTGDQPQHF. The CDR3 DNA is TGTGCCAGCAGCGGGCTCACAGGGGATCAGCCCCAGCATTTT.

This clone came up a few times. This chain links TRBV10-3 with TRBJ2-7; D possibly corresponds to TRBD1 (5 bases). V was clipped by 3 bases and J by 6 bases, with 15 bases between them. This CDR3 is built from 14 residues. Germline V lookup: CDR1 ENHRY, CDR2 SYGVKD. CDR3 protein: CAISDDSKSTEQYF. CDR3 coding DNA: TGTGCCATCAGTGACGACAGCAAAAGTACCGAGCAGTACTTC.

This chain links TRBV7-2 with TRBJ1-2; 10 bases fit TRBD1. Trimming removed 5 bases from V and 3 bases from J; junction bases left unmatched: 3. The CDR3 has 14 amino acids. The germline V gene has CDR1 SGHTA and CDR2 FQGNSA. The CDR3 is CASSPGQGDYGYTF. The CDR3 nucleotides read TGTGCCAGCAGCCCCGGACAGGGGGACTATGGCTACACCTTC.

The V and J genes are TRBV4-3 and TRBJ2-2; no definite D call. The CDR3 has 14 residues. V was clipped by 1 base and J by 1 base, with 4 bases between them. Germline V CDR1 and CDR2: LGHNA, YSLEER. CDR3 sequence: CASSQVENTGELFF. CDR3 nucleotides: TGCGCCAGCAGCCAAGTAGAGAACACCGGGGAGCTGTTTTTT.

This clone has more than one count but fewer than ten. The chain is built from TRBV18 and TRBJ1-4; unclear D gene. Germline V CDR1 and CDR2: KGHSH, LQKENI. The V gene lost 0 bases and the J gene lost 11 bases, with 10 bases spanning the gap. The CDR3 is 13 amino acids. Here the CDR3 reads CASSPPEYRKLFF. The CDR3 nucleotides are TGTGCCAGCTCACCACCAGAATACCGGAAACTGTTTTTT.

This clone came up a few times. Other DNA sequences in this specimen translate into the identical CDR3. The chain couples TRBV9 to TRBJ2-3; D gene uncertain. Trimming left V 0 bases short and J 3 bases short, with 8 bases between. Germline lookup yields CDR1 SGDLS and CDR2 YYNGEE. The CDR3 spans 14 residues. CDR3 coding DNA: TGTGCCAGCAGCGTAGGTCCTGGGACAGATACGCAGTATTTT. This translates into CASSVGPGTDTQYF.

This clone turned up a few times. The V and J genes are TRBV7-2 and TRBJ2-5, with D unclear. This CDR3 region has 12 residues. V was cut by 9 bases and J by 5 bases, with 13 bases left in between. CDR1 SGHTA and CDR2 FQGNSA come from the germline V gene. CDR3 bases: TGTGCCAGTAGCCGGCCCCCGGAGACCCAGTACTTC. This gives the protein CASSRPPETQYF.

The chain uses TRBV7-8 and TRBJ2-3; no reliable D call. The CDR3 has 17 amino acids. Germline CDR1 reads SGHVS; CDR2 reads FQNEAQ. Trimming removed 2 bases from V and 0 bases from J, with 15 bases in between. The CDR3: CASSLTVGSPSTDTQYF. CDR3 bases: TGTGCCAGCAGCTTAACTGTGGGCAGTCCTAGCACAGATACGCAGTATTTT.

J is TRBJ2-7 and V is TRBV7-2; D unresolved. The CDR3 is 13 amino acids. V was cut by 8 bases and J by 0 bases, with 11 bases left in between. The germline CDR1 and CDR2 sequences are SGHTA and FQGNSA. The CDR3 DNA reads as TGTGCCAGCGGGCCGGGTAGCTCCTACGAGCAGTACTTC. This translates into CASGPGSSYEQYF.

CDR3 bases: TGTGCCTGGAGGGGGACTAGCGGTTCCTACGAGCAGTACTTC. This gives the protein CAWRGTSGSYEQYF. This chain connects TRBV30 to TRBJ2-7; 11 nucleotides match TRBD2. CDR3 length equals 14 residues. The V gene's germline CDR1 is GTSNPN and CDR2 SVGIG (reference sequence). J lost 1 base, V lost 3 bases, and 2 bases had no gene match.

In this sample, this clone turned up a few times. The J gene is TRBJ1-2, the V gene TRBV7-6, with 9 nucleotides matching TRBD1. This CDR3 has 13 amino acids. J was trimmed by 8 bases and V by 1 base; bases with no gene match: 2. CDR1 and CDR2 from the germline V gene are SGHVS and FNYEAQ. The CDR3 region has the DNA TGTGCCAGCAGCTTAGAGGACAGGGGCGGCTACACCTTC. As protein: CASSLEDRGGYTF.

The chain joins TRBV2 to TRBJ2-5; D may correspond to TRBD1 or TRBD2 (5 bases each). Trimming shortened V by 7 bases and J by 5 bases, and 17 bases separated the two germline ends. The CDR3 length is 14 residues. Germline CDR1 is SNHLY and CDR2 is FYNNEI. The CDR3 DNA follows: TGTGCCAGCAAAGGGAATACAGGACTCGAGACCCAGTACTTC. As protein: CASKGNTGLETQYF.

CDR3 sequence: CASRETTGYEQYF. CDR3 nucleotides: TGTGCCAGCAGGGAAACTACAGGGTACGAGCAGTACTTC. This sequence joins TRBV5-5 and TRBJ2-7; D may be TRBD1 (6 bases). Germline V CDR1 and CDR2: SGHKS, YYEKEE (reference sequence). V shed 5 bases and J shed 4 bases, with 13 bases lying between them. This CDR3 has 13 residues. Full variable domain (rest looked up from reference TRBV5-5 and TRBJ2-7): DAGVTQSPTHLIKTRGQQVTLRCSPISGHKSVSWYQQVLGQGPQFIFQYYEKEERGRGNFPDRFSARQFPNYSSELNVNALLLGDSALYLCASRETTGYEQYFGPGTRLTVT.

This clone has only a few counts. The chain recombines TRBV6-1 with TRBJ1-5, with 7 bases fitting TRBD1. The V gene's germline CDR1 is MNHNS and CDR2 SASEGT. This CDR3 contains 15 residues. With V trimmed by 7 bases and J by 0 bases, 6 bases remained unmatched. CDR3 nucleotides: TGTGCCAGCACCAACTCAGGGGGTAGCAATCAGCCCCAGCATTTT. It specifies CASTNSGGSNQPQHF.

This rearrangement joins TRBV4-3 to TRBJ2-1; tentatively, D is TRBD2 (6 bases). The CDR3 covers 18 residues. Between the trimmed V and J ends, which lost 0 bases and 7 bases, there was a span of 22 bases. CDR1 and CDR2 from the germline V gene are LGHNA and YSLEER. The CDR3 nucleotides are TGCGCCAGCAGCCAAGACTGGGGGGTAGCACTACAAAGGAATGAGCAGTTCTTC. Its translation is CASSQDWGVALQRNEQFF.

On this clone itself: Different DNA sequences within this sample yield the same CDR3. The chain employs TRBV7-2 and TRBJ1-2; 8 bases agree with TRBD1. CDR3 length: 13 residues. Germline V gene lookup returns CDR1 SGHTA and CDR2 FQGNSA. With 3 bases clipped from V and 8 bases from J, the junction kept 5 bases outside the gene matches. In DNA, the CDR3 is TGTGCCAGCAGCTTGGACAGGGTGGTCGGCTACACCTTC. Residues: CASSLDRVVGYTF.

The genes are TRBV2 and TRBJ2-7; D remains unclear. CDR1 and CDR2 (germline): SNHLY, FYNNEI. V lost 6 bases and J 9 bases, leaving 12 bases between the germline ends. This CDR3 contains 11 residues. CDR3 sequence: CASRHEGVQYF. CDR3 nucleotides: TGTGCCAGCAGGCACGAAGGCGTGCAGTACTTC.

The chain recombines TRBV9 with TRBJ2-7; 7 nucleotides match TRBD2. Germline V CDR1 and CDR2: SGDLS, YYNGEE. With 0 bases clipped from V and 6 bases from J, the junction kept 9 bases outside the gene matches. This CDR3 has 15 residues. CDR3 sequence reads: CASSVASGGYGEQYF. CDR3 sequence (DNA): TGTGCCAGCAGCGTAGCCTCGGGGGGTTACGGCGAGCAGTACTTC.

The chain carries TRBV21-1 and TRBJ1-1. TRBV21-1 is described as a pseudogene. The CDR3 covers 13 residues. The CDR3 coding sequence is TGTGCCAGCGGAGCGCATGACCGGGCTGGAGCTTTCTTT. Residues: CASGAHDRAGAFF.

This clone came up a few times. In the same sample, other DNA sequences code for this CDR3. The chain uses TRBV20-1 and TRBJ2-1, with D unresolved. V lost 4 bases, J lost 2 bases, and 0 bases lay in between. The CDR3 is 10 residues long. Germline-derived CDR1 and CDR2 are DFQATT and SNEGSKA (reference sequence). The CDR3 reads CSATYNEQFF. CDR3 in DNA: TGCAGTGCTACCTACAATGAGCAGTTCTTC.